This TCR beta chain came from a study of shared clonotypes between healthy human individuals. CDR3 length: 14 amino acids. V was cut by 1 base and J by 0 bases, with 4 bases left in between. Per germline, CDR1 MGHRA and CDR2 YSYEKL. Template for every sorted-subset replicate PCR totaled 200 to 250 ng DNA, roughly 30,000 T cell genomes. Sequencing was performed with immunoSEQ multiplex PCR; in TCRdb, only in-frame clones are kept and a portion is missing. The table lists around 550,000 clones, about 96% of them singletons. As regards this clone: This sample includes further DNA sequences coding for the same CDR3.

The TCR comes from a woman in her thirties in good health. The chain has TRBV4-1 and TRBJ1-3; no firm D call. The sample comprised naive CD4+ T cells sorted from blood. Regarding subset: CD45RA+ positively selected. The CDR3 nucleotides are TGCGCCAGCAGCCAAGTCGGCTCTGGAAACACCATATATTTT. Its protein product is CASSQVGSGNTIYF.